The rows below give T cell receptor beta chains drawn from one sample of a study of CD8 T cells in Susac syndrome. In TCRdb, the immunoSEQ multiplex PCR reads were re-called with MiXCR into one record per CDR3 protein. This sample has about 120,000 distinct CDR3 sequences, with 94% found just once. The sequenced sample was CD4+ T cells from PBMCs. The receptors were sampled from a human donor in good health. CDR3s include the opening cysteine and the closing phenylalanine or tryptophan. D genes are given only for firm matches. Clone size is not always given. Where it is, it says once, few, many or a class for expanded clones.

size,D,length,V,J,DNA,CDR3
once,TRBD1,17,TRBV5-1,TRBJ1-1,TGCGCCAGCAGCCGGGGATCAGGGGGCGATTATGTCTCAGAAGCTTTCTTT,CASSRGSGGDYVSEAFF
-,-,14,TRBV3-1,TRBJ2-1,TGTGCCAGCAGCCAAGATATGACTTTGCGTGAGCAGTTCTTC,CASSQDMTLREQFF
-,-,16,TRBV15,TRBJ2-3,TGTGCCACCAGCACCAAAGGGTGGCTGAGAACAGATACGCAGTATTTT,CATSTKGWLRTDTQYF
-,-,13,TRBV4-3,TRBJ1-6,TGCGCCAGCAGCCAAGATCTCGGGTCACCCCTCCACTTT,CASSQDLGSPLHF
-,-,14,TRBV27,TRBJ1-2,TGTGCCAGCAGTTTCGCCAGGGGAAGGTATGGCTACACCTTC,CASSFARGRYGYTF
-,-,14,TRBV6-5,TRBJ2-5,TGTGCCAGCAGTTCACTCGGGGGTTGGGAGACCCAGTACTTC,CASSSLGGWETQYF
once,TRBD2,15,TRBV9,TRBJ2-7,TGTGCCAGCAGCGTGGGACTAGCGGGCCTCTACGAGCAGTACTTC,CASSVGLAGLYEQYF
-,-,11,TRBV6-1,TRBJ2-1,TGTGCCAGCAGGGGTATTTTTGAGCAGTTCTTC,CASRGIFEQFF
-,TRBD1,13,TRBV10-3,TRBJ2-2,TGTGCCACCGGGACAGGGCAAACTGGGGAGCTGTTTTTT,CATGTGQTGELFF
-,TRBD2,14,TRBV6-1,TRBJ2-7,TGTGCCAGCAGGACTAGCGGGAGGACCTACGAGCAGTACTTC,CASRTSGRTYEQYF
-,TRBD1,16,TRBV7-3,TRBJ2-3,TGTGCCAGCAGCCCCCAGGGACAGGGGGCCACAGATACGCAGTATTTT,CASSPQGQGATDTQYF
-,-,12,TRBV7-9,TRBJ2-5,TGTGCTTTGGCTAGCGCCCAAGAGACCCAGTACTTC,CALASAQETQYF
-,TRBD1,15,TRBV9,TRBJ2-7,TGTGCCAGCAGCGTCCGGGACAGGGACTCCTACGAGCAGTACTTC,CASSVRDRDSYEQYF
-,-,14,TRBV5-1,TRBJ2-5,TGCGCCAGCAGCTTGGCCGGGACTTCAGAGACCCAGTACTTC,CASSLAGTSETQYF
-,-,14,TRBV5-1,TRBJ2-3,TGCGCCAGCACCGGAGGGGGGCGCACAGATACGCAGTATTTT,CASTGGGRTDTQYF
-,TRBD1,14,TRBV27,TRBJ1-1,TGTGCCAGCAGTGCGGGACAGGGGAACACTGAAGCTTTCTTT,CASSAGQGNTEAFF
once,-,14,TRBV24-1,TRBJ2-7,TGTGCCACCAGTGATTCCCCGCTTTCCTACGAGCAGTACTTC,CATSDSPLSYEQYF
-,TRBD2,13,TRBV3-1,TRBJ2-7,TGTGCCAGCATGACTAGCGGGAGGAACGAGCAGTACTTC,CASMTSGRNEQYF
-,TRBD2,16,TRBV5-1,TRBJ2-3,TGCGCCAGCAGCTCACTAGCGGGAGGGCAGTCAGATACGCAGTATTTT,CASSSLAGGQSDTQYF
-,-,13,TRBV29-1,TRBJ2-3,TGCAGCGTCGTGTACGCGAGGGCAGATACGCAGTATTTT,CSVVYARADTQYF
-,TRBD2,12,TRBV25-1,TRBJ2-7,TGTGCCAGCAGCACCTGGGGGGGCGAGCAGTACTTC,CASSTWGGEQYF
-,-,14,TRBV5-1,TRBJ1-1,TGCGCCAGCAGCCCGGGACACGCAAACACTGAAGCTTTCTTT,CASSPGHANTEAFF
-,-,15,TRBV7-9,TRBJ2-2,TGTGCCAGCATCAAAAACAGGGAGAACACCGGGGAGCTGTTTTTT,CASIKNRENTGELFF